This passage covers 3 T cell receptor beta chains from one sample sequenced in a study of blood T cell repertoires in COVID-19 (TCRdb year 2020). The method behind the library was the immunoSEQ multiplex PCR assay. Imported from immuneACCESS, the table was reduced by TCRdb to in-frame sequences with V and J called. These copies leave out some clones; in studies compared against another copy, an unresolved V gene accounts for under half, and the cause of the remainder is not known. Across this sample there are about 170,000 clones, with 84% seen only once. The top ten clones comprise around 2.4% of the sample. Sequenced input: peripheral blood. The receptors were sampled from a human donor with acute or convalescent COVID-19. The donor label of this sample is uncertain.

The chain has TRBV3-1 (or the pseudogene TRBV3-2) and TRBJ2-1, with TRBD2 identical over 7 bases. V lost 1 base and J lost 4; bases outside the gene matches: 7. The germline V gene has CDR1 LGHDT and CDR2 YNNKEL (reference sequence). The CDR3 covers 16 residues. The CDR3 here is CASSQGFAGDYNEQFF. The CDR3 bases are TGTGCCAGCAGCCAAGGGTTTGCGGGAGATTACAATGAGCAGTTCTTC.

The chain combines TRBV5-6 with TRBJ2-5, with TRBD1 matching 8 bases. The CDR3 is 13 amino acids. After removal of 4 bases from V and 4 bases from J, the junction contained 3 bases not matched to a gene. CDR1 is SGHDT and CDR2 is YYEEEE in the germline V gene. CDR3 DNA sequence: TGTGCCAGCAGCGACAGGGGCGTAGAGACCCAGTACTTC. Translating it yields CASSDRGVETQYF.

This sequence joins TRBV14 and TRBJ2-7, with 13 positions matching TRBD2. The CDR3 is made up of 15 amino acids. Trimming took 3 bases from V and 4 from J; bases not matched to a gene: 3. Germline CDR1 and CDR2: SGHDN and FVKESK. CDR3 protein: CASSHGLAGVYEQYF. The CDR3 bases are TGTGCCAGCAGCCATGGACTAGCGGGAGTGTACGAGCAGTACTTC.